These T cell receptor beta chains were read from a single sample in a study of CD8+CD57+ T cells in acquired aplastic anemia. One entry per CDR3 protein, called by TCRdb with MiXCR from the reads. The sample carries approximately 160,000 distinct CDR3 sequences, about 45% recorded once. Input material: sorted CD4+, CD8+, or CD8+CD57+ T cells (not recorded which) from PBMCs. These receptors were collected from a human donor with aplastic anemia. CDR3s include the opening cysteine and the closing phenylalanine or tryptophan. The order of the fields is clone size, V gene, J gene, D gene, CDR3 protein, CDR3 DNA. A D gene is named only where the DNA matches it firmly. For some rows the clone size is stated as once, few or many, or as a class when expanded; others skip it.

clone size: -
V gene: TRBV25-1
J gene: TRBJ1-1
D gene: -
CDR3 protein: CASSLFSYTEAFF
CDR3 DNA: TGTGCCAGCAGTTTATTCAGTTACACTGAAGCTTTCTTT

clone size: many
V gene: TRBV7-2
J gene: TRBJ2-1
D gene: -
CDR3 protein: CASSLGGPGGGDDNEQFF
CDR3 DNA: TGTGCCAGCAGCTTAGGGGGTCCGGGCGGGGGCGACGACAATGAGCAGTTCTTC

clone size: few
V gene: TRBV30
J gene: TRBJ1-1
D gene: -
CDR3 protein: CAWSKEWNTEAFF
CDR3 DNA: TGTGCCTGGAGCAAGGAGTGGAACACTGAAGCTTTCTTT

clone size: -
V gene: TRBV7-2
J gene: TRBJ2-7
D gene: -
CDR3 protein: CASSLGPVNYEQYF
CDR3 DNA: TGTGCCAGCAGCTTAGGCCCAGTGAACTACGAGCAGTACTTC

clone size: -
V gene: TRBV6-1
J gene: TRBJ1-2
D gene: -
CDR3 protein: CASSIRGLGYGYTF
CDR3 DNA: TGTGCCAGCAGTATCAGGGGCCTCGGCTATGGCTACACCTTC

clone size: many
V gene: TRBV6-1
J gene: TRBJ1-2
D gene: -
CDR3 protein: CASSTQWDTLANGYTF
CDR3 DNA: TGTGCCAGCAGTACCCAATGGGACACTCTCGCGAATGGCTACACCTTC

clone size: many
V gene: TRBV19
J gene: TRBJ2-1
D gene: TRBD1
CDR3 protein: CASRGQGSNEQFF
CDR3 DNA: TGTGCCAGTAGGGGACAGGGGAGCAATGAGCAGTTCTTC

clone size: many
V gene: TRBV20-1
J gene: TRBJ1-4
D gene: -
CDR3 protein: CSADPGFATNEKLFF
CDR3 DNA: TGCAGTGCTGATCCCGGGTTCGCAACTAATGAAAAACTGTTTTTT

clone size: -
V gene: TRBV2
J gene: TRBJ2-2
D gene: TRBD1
CDR3 protein: CASSATGTGGRDTGELFF
CDR3 DNA: TGTGCCAGCAGTGCTACCGGGACAGGGGGCAGGGACACCGGGGAGCTGTTTTTT

clone size: -
V gene: TRBV15
J gene: TRBJ2-7
D gene: TRBD2
CDR3 protein: CATSRDGLAGLASEQYF
CDR3 DNA: TGTGCCACCAGCAGAGATGGTCTAGCGGGGCTCGCTAGCGAGCAGTACTTC

clone size: -
V gene: TRBV19
J gene: TRBJ1-1
D gene: -
CDR3 protein: CASTMGVGTEALF
CDR3 DNA: TGTGCCAGTACCATGGGGGTGGGAACTGAAGCTCTCTTT

clone size: -
V gene: TRBV2
J gene: TRBJ2-5
D gene: -
CDR3 protein: CASSVALSDGETQYF
CDR3 DNA: TGCGCCAGCAGTGTAGCCCTCAGCGACGGAGAGACCCAGTACTTC